The entry that follows covers one T cell receptor (beta chain) sequence. Its specificity is not known. V gave up 5 bases and J gave up 0 bases; unmatched junction bases: 4. Germline V gives CDR1 MGHRA, CDR2 YSYEKL. This CDR3 has 16 amino acids. These data are taken from a study of post-analysis software for immune sequencing data. Overall study findings and caveats: Relative to controls, patients had 5 or 6 TRBV segments at higher frequency, with TRBV5-6, TRBV5-1 and TRBV20-1 among these.

Incorporated into the TCR beta cDNA libraries were unique molecular identifiers, which served to reduce PCR and sequencing biases. T cells numbering about 0.95 to 11 million gave rise to roughly 0.5 million cDNA molecules. MiXCR was run by TCRdb on the PCR reads, yielding one entry per CDR3 protein. The sample carries hundreds of thousands of distinct CDR3 sequences, approximately 60% recorded once. Material for sequencing was blood. This receptor was taken from a girl aged 2 to 9 with multiple sclerosis. The V call is TRBV4-1, the J call TRBJ1-5; 10 nucleotides line up with TRBD1. CDR3: CASSFRQGASNQPQHF. CDR3 DNA sequence: TGCGCCAGCAGCTTCCGACAGGGGGCTAGCAATCAGCCCCAGCATTTT.